This T cell receptor (beta chain) derives from a study of CD8 T cells in Susac syndrome. Study-level findings and limits: It was acknowledged by the study that relatively few individuals were included in its TCR sequencing and HLA analysis.

Random hexamers were used to reverse transcribe the RNA input (about 0.45 to 1 ug). Amplification of TCR beta CDR3 by immunoSEQ multiplex PCR spanned 54 Vbeta and 13 Jbeta. TCRdb itself ran the immunoSEQ multiplex PCR reads through MiXCR, one entry per CDR3 protein. Of 150,000 to 200,000 distinct CDR3 sequences detected, about 94% appear once; the ten largest clones hold 0.1%. On this clonotype itself: Its matching antigen is unknown.

From blood CD8+ and CD4+ T cells, the TCR beta chain was sequenced. Negative isolation yielded CD4+ and CD8+ T cells, and FACS enriched TEMRA cells. The TCR originated in a human donor in good health. The sample taken for sequencing was CD4+ T cells from PBMCs.

The CDR3 DNA follows: TGTGCCAGCAGTGAAGGGACTAGCGGCTCCTACGAGCAGTACGTC. Protein sequence: CASSEGTSGSYEQYV. The gene calls are TRBV2 and TRBJ2-7; 10 bases fit TRBD2. V lost 1 base, J lost 0 bases, and 0 bases stayed unmatched. The germline V gene encodes CDR1 SNHLY and CDR2 FYNNEI. CDR3 length: 15 amino acids.